The next 24 T cell receptor beta chains were all read from a single sample in a study of early stage breast cancer tumors. Clones were read by immunoSEQ multiplex PCR, and TCRdb kept only the in-frame ones, dropping some. Of some 72,000 clones in the sample, around four fifths were seen once. The sequenced sample was blood. The receptors originated from a person between 55 and 70 years old with breast cancer.

V gene TRBV2 combines with J gene TRBJ2-3, with TRBD2 identical over 7 bases. The CDR3 has 13 amino acids. With 7 bases clipped from V and 1 base from J, the junction kept 2 bases outside the gene matches. The germline gives CDR1 SNHLY, CDR2 FYNNEI. The CDR3 loop is CASMAGGTDTQYF. The CDR3, as DNA: TGTGCCAGCATGGCGGGGGGCACAGATACGCAGTATTTT.

CDR3 in DNA: TGCGCCAGCAGTCCGACAGGGAGGGACTATGGCTACACCTTC. Translating gives CASSPTGRDYGYTF. This sequence joins TRBV5-1 and TRBJ1-2; 7 bases agree with TRBD1. V trimming: 5 bases; J trimming: 3 bases; junction bases outside the gene matches: 7. Per the germline V gene, CDR1 is SGHRS and CDR2 is YFSETQ. The CDR3 is 14 residues long.

This clone was observed once. The chain combines TRBV5-1 with TRBJ2-1, with D uncertain. V lost 1 base and J 0 bases, leaving 11 bases between the germline ends. The CDR3 is 16 residues long. The germline V gene has CDR1 SGHRS and CDR2 YFSETQ. The CDR3 nucleotides read TGCGCCAGCAGCTTGAGTTCCGTAAGCTCCTACAATGAGCAGTTCTTC. Protein: CASSLSSVSSYNEQFF.

The chain joins TRBV25-1 to TRBJ2-7; no definite D call. V lost 1 base, J lost 6 bases, and 4 bases lay in between. In germline, CDR1 is MGHDK, CDR2 SYGVNS. The CDR3 runs 11 residues. Here the CDR3 reads CASSEFSEQYF. CDR3 nucleotides: TGTGCCAGCAGTGAATTCTCCGAGCAGTACTTC.

This chain links TRBV11-2 with TRBJ2-1, with 9 bases matching TRBD2. Unmatched junction bases numbered 5, after V lost 3 bases and J lost 5 bases. The CDR3 totals 15 residues. Germline V gene data show CDR1 as SGHAT and CDR2 as FQNNGV. The CDR3 protein is CASSFGLAGNNEQFF. CDR3 nucleotide sequence: TGTGCCAGCAGCTTTGGGCTAGCGGGGAACAATGAGCAGTTCTTC.

The rearrangement joins TRBV5-6 to TRBJ1-2; D unclear. Germline V gene sequence: CDR1 SGHDT, CDR2 YYEEEE. Trimming shortened V by 0 bases and J by 0 bases, and 3 bases separated the two germline ends. The CDR3 sequence is 13 residues long. The CDR3 sequence: CASSLDTNYGYTF. The DNA for the CDR3 is TGTGCCAGCAGCTTGGATACTAACTATGGCTACACCTTC.

This chain links TRBV19 with TRBJ2-2; D gene ambiguous. This CDR3 contains 16 residues. Trimming cost V 5 bases and J 7 bases, with 20 bases left between them. CDR1 and CDR2 from the germline V gene are LNHDA and SQIVND (reference sequence). The CDR3 DNA follows: TGTGCCAGTAGTCCGTCCAGAGGAGCTACGAGCGGGGAGCTGTTTTTT. It translates to CASSPSRGATSGELFF.

The rearrangement uses TRBV6-6 and TRBJ1-1; a possible D gene is TRBD1 (6 bases). This CDR3 has 15 amino acids. V lost 7 bases, J lost 5 bases, and 20 bases lay in between. Germline V gives CDR1 MNHNY, CDR2 SVGAGI (reference sequence). CDR3 in amino acids: CASNYRTVGPTEAFF. The CDR3 DNA follows: TGTGCCAGCAACTATCGGACAGTAGGCCCAACTGAAGCTTTCTTT.

The chain couples TRBV6-5 to TRBJ2-6; TRBD2 matches 7 bases. Per the germline V gene, CDR1 is MNHEY and CDR2 is SVGAGI. The CDR3 sequence is 16 residues long. Germline trimming cut 2 bases from V and 4 bases from J; bases unmatched to any gene: 5. CDR3 protein: CASSYGRVRGANVLTF. CDR3 nucleotide sequence: TGTGCCAGCAGTTACGGGAGGGTGCGAGGGGCCAACGTCCTGACTTTC.

A single count supports this clone. This chain's CDR3 is CASSQDRGEQYF. The CDR3 coding sequence is TGTGCCAGCAGCCAAGACAGGGGCGAGCAGTACTTC. The chain recombines TRBV14 with TRBJ2-7, with a weak D call TRBD1 (6 bases). Germline V gene sequence: CDR1 SGHDN, CDR2 FVKESK. The CDR3 is 12 amino acids. V was cut by 0 bases and J by 6 bases, with 6 bases left in between.

This clone appeared a few times. The chain couples TRBV6-5 to TRBJ1-2, with D perhaps TRBD1 (5 bases). V was pared by 0 bases and J by 1 base, with 12 bases between. CDR3 length: 16 amino acids. CDR1 and CDR2 (germline): MNHEY, SVGAGI. The CDR3 region is CASSYSPWGDNYGYTF. The CDR3, as DNA: TGTGCCAGCAGTTACTCGCCTTGGGGGGATAACTATGGCTACACCTTC.

The chain has TRBV6-5 and TRBJ2-7; D is possibly TRBD2 (5 bases). With 0 bases removed from V and 7 bases from J, the gap between germline ends came to 16 bases. There are 15 residues in the CDR3. From germline, CDR1 is MNHEY and CDR2 SVGAGI. The CDR3: CASSYSGLTPWEQYF. The DNA of the CDR3 is TGTGCCAGCAGTTACTCCGGACTGACTCCTTGGGAGCAGTACTTC.

This chain links TRBV27 with TRBJ2-1, with D unresolved. The CDR3 is 15 amino acids. The V gene lost 5 bases and the J gene lost 2 bases, with 13 bases spanning the gap. Germline V CDR1 and CDR2: MNHEY, SMNVEV (reference sequence). The CDR3 protein is CASSIGKGTYNEQFF. As DNA, the CDR3 is TGTGCCAGCAGTATTGGAAAAGGCACCTACAATGAGCAGTTCTTC.

This clone appeared a single time. The chain's CDR3 is CASSYYGAGQQFF. Written as DNA, the CDR3 is TGTGCCAGCAGCTACTACGGCGCTGGTCAGCAGTTCTTC. The rearrangement joins TRBV14 to TRBJ2-1, with D uncertain. Germline V gene lookup returns CDR1 SGHDN and CDR2 FVKESK. The CDR3 contains 13 residues. V was trimmed by 5 bases and J by 11 bases, leaving 16 bases between them.

The CDR3 loop is CASSLAGTGAYNEQFF. For the CDR3, the DNA is TGTGCCAGCAGCTTAGCCGGGACAGGGGCCTACAATGAGCAGTTCTTC. The chain carries TRBV7-2 and TRBJ2-1; TRBD1 agrees at 10 bases. Germline V gene sequence: CDR1 SGHTA, CDR2 FQGNSA. The V and J ends lost 0 bases and 2 bases, in that order; junction bases with no gene match: 1. The CDR3 is 16 residues long.

This chain links TRBV4-3 with TRBJ1-1; D is possibly TRBD1 (6 bases). The CDR3 sequence is 16 residues long. V was shortened by 0 bases and J by 1 base, with 12 bases between the two germline ends. Germline lookup yields CDR1 LGHNA and CDR2 YSLEER. The CDR3 here is CASSQDSPGANTEAFF. The CDR3 DNA reads as TGCGCCAGCAGCCAAGATTCCCCAGGGGCGAACACTGAAGCTTTCTTT.

V and J are TRBV7-6 and TRBJ2-2, with 7 bases that match TRBD1. J was trimmed by 4 bases and V by 3 bases; bases with no gene match: 5. The CDR3 length is 15 residues. The germline gives CDR1 SGHVS, CDR2 FNYEAQ. CDR3 sequence reads: CASSFFNRGTGELFF. The DNA of the CDR3 is TGTGCCAGCAGCTTCTTCAACAGGGGCACCGGGGAGCTGTTTTTT.

V and J are TRBV28 and TRBJ2-3; 10 positions agree with TRBD2. The CDR3 spans 17 residues. Germline CDR1 and CDR2: MDHEN and SYDVKM. V gave up 4 bases and J gave up 2 bases; unmatched junction bases: 9. DNA for the CDR3: TGTGCCAGCAGTTCCGATCTAGCGGGGGAGTTCACAGATACGCAGTATTTT. Protein: CASSSDLAGEFTDTQYF.

The chain employs TRBV20-1 and TRBJ1-4; D remains ambiguous. Trimming took 6 bases from V and 5 from J, leaving 7 bases between them. CDR3 length equals 11 residues. Germline loops: CDR1 DFQATT, CDR2 SNEGSKA (reference sequence). Written as DNA, the CDR3 is TGCAGTGCCCGGAACAATGAAAAACTGTTTTTT. Its protein is CSARNNEKLFF.

V usage is TRBV29-1 and J usage is TRBJ1-5; 8 bases align to TRBD1. This CDR3 spans 14 amino acids. Looked up from germline, CDR1 is SQVTM and CDR2 is ANQGSEA. J gave up 6 bases and V 5 bases, and 9 bases lay outside the gene matches. CDR3 nucleotides: TGCAGCGTTAGCTCGGACAGGGTTGGTCAGCCCCAGCATTTT. Protein product: CSVSSDRVGQPQHF.

CDR3 loop: CASSPLASQETQYF. CDR3 nucleotides: TGTGCCAGCAGCCCTCTAGCGTCCCAAGAGACCCAGTACTTC. The chain recombines TRBV5-6 with TRBJ2-5, with a weak D call TRBD2 (6 bases). CDR3 length: 14 residues. V was pared by 4 bases and J by 1 base, with 11 bases between. CDR1 SGHDT and CDR2 YYEEEE come from the germline V gene.

This chain uses TRBV19 with TRBJ2-7; D might be TRBD1 or TRBD2, each matching 5 bases. Per germline, CDR1 LNHDA and CDR2 SQIVND (reference sequence). The V and J ends lost 3 bases and 0 bases respectively, with 9 bases between them. This CDR3 has 14 residues. CDR3 protein: CASSIRDGSYEQYF. The CDR3 DNA follows: TGTGCCAGTAGTATTAGGGACGGCTCCTACGAGCAGTACTTC.

The genes are TRBV9 and TRBJ2-7; a weak D match, TRBD1 (6 bases). Looked up from germline, CDR1 is SGDLS and CDR2 is YYNGEE. The V and J ends lost 0 bases and 3 bases respectively, with 13 bases between them. CDR3 size: 15 residues. The CDR3 protein is CASSVGKDSFYEQYF. The CDR3 region has the DNA TGTGCCAGCAGCGTAGGTAAGGACAGCTTCTACGAGCAGTACTTC.

The table lists this clone with a count of one. This chain joins TRBV9 and TRBJ1-2, with D maybe TRBD1 (6 bases). The CDR3 length is 16 residues. Between the trimmed V and J ends, which lost 4 bases and 7 bases, there was a span of 23 bases. The germline V gene encodes CDR1 SGDLS and CDR2 YYNGEE. The CDR3 protein is CASSLTGTHARSGYTF. CDR3 bases: TGTGCCAGCAGCTTGACAGGTACCCACGCGAGGTCTGGCTACACCTTC.